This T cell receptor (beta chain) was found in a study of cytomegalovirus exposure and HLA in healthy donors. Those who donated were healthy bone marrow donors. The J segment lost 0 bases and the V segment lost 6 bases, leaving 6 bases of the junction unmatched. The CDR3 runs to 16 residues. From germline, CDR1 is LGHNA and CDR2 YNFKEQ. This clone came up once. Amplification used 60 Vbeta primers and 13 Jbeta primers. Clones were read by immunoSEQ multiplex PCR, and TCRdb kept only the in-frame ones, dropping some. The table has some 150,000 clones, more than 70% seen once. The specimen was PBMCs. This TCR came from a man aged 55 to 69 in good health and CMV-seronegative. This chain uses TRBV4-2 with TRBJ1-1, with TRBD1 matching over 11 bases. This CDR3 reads CASRSGQGGVNTEAFF. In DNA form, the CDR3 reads TGTGCCAGCAGATCGGGACAGGGGGGGGTGAACACTGAAGCTTTCTTT.